This TCR beta chain was identified during a study of spatial heterogeneity in lung cancer. Whole-study context: PBMC samples from follow-up, when available, were sequenced at a median of about two years post-resection. Sequences of the beta chain were consistently detected in greater numbers than alpha-chain sequences. Findings of the study overall: Compared with follow-up, resection was when ubiquitous expanded tumor TCRs appeared in blood more.

Individually, TCR cDNA molecules were each labelled with a unique molecular identifier. TCRdb fed the 5' RACE reads into MiXCR, producing one record per CDR3 protein. The table has roughly 120,000 distinct CDR3 sequences, 12% seen once. A remark on this clonotype: Its cognate antigen is unknown.

The V end lost 4 bases, the J end lost 1 base, and 12 bases lay between the germline ends. There are 15 residues in the CDR3. This sample's time point: blood at routine non-recurrence follow-up after resection. No cells were sorted before sequencing. The whole RNA sequenced was extracted from tumor, nontumor lung or frozen PBMC. The sequence was collected from a male donor with early-stage non-small cell lung cancer. The sequences come from PBMCs, collected at follow-up. This chain links TRBV12-3 or TRBV12-4 with TRBJ2-3; D uncertain. This CDR3 is CASSSPKGGTDTQYF. For the CDR3, the DNA is TGTGCCAGCAGTTCGCCGAAGGGTGGCACAGATACGCAGTATTTT.